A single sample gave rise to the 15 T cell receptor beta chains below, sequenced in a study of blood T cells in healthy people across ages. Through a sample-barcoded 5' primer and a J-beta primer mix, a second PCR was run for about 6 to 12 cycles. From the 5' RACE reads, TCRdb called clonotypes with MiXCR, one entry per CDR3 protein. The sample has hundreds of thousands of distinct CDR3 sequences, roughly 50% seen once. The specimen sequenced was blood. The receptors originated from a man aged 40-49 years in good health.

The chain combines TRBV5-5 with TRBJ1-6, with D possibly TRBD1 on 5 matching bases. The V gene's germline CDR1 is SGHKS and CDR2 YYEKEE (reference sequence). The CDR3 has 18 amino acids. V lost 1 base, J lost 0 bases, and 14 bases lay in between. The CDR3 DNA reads TGTGCCAGCAGCTTGTCGGGACTCCAGAGCTCCTATAATTCACCCCTCCACTTT. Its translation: CASSLSGLQSSYNSPLHF.

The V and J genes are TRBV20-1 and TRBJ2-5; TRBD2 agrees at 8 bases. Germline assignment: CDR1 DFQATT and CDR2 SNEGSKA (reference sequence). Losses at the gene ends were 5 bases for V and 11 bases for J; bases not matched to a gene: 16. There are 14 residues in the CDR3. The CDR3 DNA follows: TGCAGTGCTCAACTAGCGGAAGGGATACGAGAGCAGTACTTC. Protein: CSAQLAEGIREQYF.

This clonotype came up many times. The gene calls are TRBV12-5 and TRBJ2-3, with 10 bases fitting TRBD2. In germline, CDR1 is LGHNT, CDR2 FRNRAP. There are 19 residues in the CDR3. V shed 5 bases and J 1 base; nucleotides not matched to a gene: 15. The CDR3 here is CASGTRTGVGTSGTDTQYF. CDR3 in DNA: TGTGCTAGTGGTACGCGAACGGGAGTGGGGACTAGCGGCACAGATACGCAGTATTTT.

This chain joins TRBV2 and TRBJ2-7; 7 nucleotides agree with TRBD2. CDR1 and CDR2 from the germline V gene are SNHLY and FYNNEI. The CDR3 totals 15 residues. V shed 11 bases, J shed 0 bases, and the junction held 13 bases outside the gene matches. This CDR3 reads CASTGGRASSYEQYF. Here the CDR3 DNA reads TGTGCCTCAACCGGAGGGAGGGCCAGCTCCTACGAGCAGTACTTC.

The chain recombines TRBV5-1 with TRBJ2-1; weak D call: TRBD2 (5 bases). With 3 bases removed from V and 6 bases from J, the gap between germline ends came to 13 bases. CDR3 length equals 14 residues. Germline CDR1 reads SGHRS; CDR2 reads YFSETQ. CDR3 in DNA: TGCGCCAGCAGCTCGGACTGGGTCCCCAATGAGCAGTTCTTC. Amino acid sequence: CASSSDWVPNEQFF.

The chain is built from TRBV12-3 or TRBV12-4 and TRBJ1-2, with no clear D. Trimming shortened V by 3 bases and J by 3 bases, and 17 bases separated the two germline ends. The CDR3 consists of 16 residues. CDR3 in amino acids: CASSLLAGGSYYGYTF. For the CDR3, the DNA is TGTGCCAGCAGTTTGTTGGCAGGAGGTTCATACTATGGCTACACCTTC.

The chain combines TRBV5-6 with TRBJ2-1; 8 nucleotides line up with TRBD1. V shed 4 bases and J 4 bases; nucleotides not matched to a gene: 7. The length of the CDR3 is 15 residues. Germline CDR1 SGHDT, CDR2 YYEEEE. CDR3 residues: CASSVRDRRYNEQFF. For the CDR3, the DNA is TGTGCCAGCAGCGTCCGGGACAGGAGGTACAATGAGCAGTTCTTC.

Here the CDR3 DNA reads TGCAGTGCCATAACGGACACCGTCTATGGCTACACCTTC. This gives the protein CSAITDTVYGYTF. The V gene is TRBV20-1, the J gene TRBJ1-2, with D tentatively TRBD1 (5 bases). The V gene lost 6 bases and the J gene lost 4 bases, with 15 bases spanning the gap. Germline assignment: CDR1 DFQATT and CDR2 SNEGSKA (reference sequence). There are 13 residues in the CDR3.

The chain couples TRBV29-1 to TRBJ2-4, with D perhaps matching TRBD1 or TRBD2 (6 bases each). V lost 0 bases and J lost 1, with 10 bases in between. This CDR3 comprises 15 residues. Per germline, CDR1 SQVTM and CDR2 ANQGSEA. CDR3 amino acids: CSVEEGGTAKNIQYF. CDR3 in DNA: TGCAGCGTTGAAGAGGGGGGCACGGCCAAAAACATTCAGTACTTC.

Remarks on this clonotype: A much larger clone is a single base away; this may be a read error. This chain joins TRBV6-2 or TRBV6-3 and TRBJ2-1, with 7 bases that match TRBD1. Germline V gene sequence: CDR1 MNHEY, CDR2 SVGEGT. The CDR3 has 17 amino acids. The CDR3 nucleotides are TGTGCCAGCAGACCTATTAACAGGGGAGATAATTACAATGAGCGGTTCTTC. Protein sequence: CASRPINRGDNYNERFF.

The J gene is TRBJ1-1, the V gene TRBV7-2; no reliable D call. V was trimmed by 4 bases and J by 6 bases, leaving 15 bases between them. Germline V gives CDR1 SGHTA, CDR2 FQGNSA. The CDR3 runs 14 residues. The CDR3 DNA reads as TGTGCCAGCAGCTCCCATCCGGGAGGCCCTGAAGCTTTCTTT. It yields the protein CASSSHPGGPEAFF.

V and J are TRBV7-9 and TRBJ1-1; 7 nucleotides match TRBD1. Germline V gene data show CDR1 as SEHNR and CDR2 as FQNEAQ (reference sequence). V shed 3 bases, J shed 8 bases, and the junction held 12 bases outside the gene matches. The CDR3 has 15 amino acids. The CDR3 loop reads CASSFWTGMMGEAFF. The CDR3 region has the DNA TGTGCCAGCAGCTTTTGGACAGGCATGATGGGAGAAGCTTTCTTT.

This CDR3 reads CASSSSGTAYEQYF. For the CDR3, the DNA is TGTGCCAGCAGCTCCTCCGGGACAGCCTACGAGCAGTACTTC. The J gene is TRBJ2-7, the V gene TRBV13; 7 bases map to TRBD1. This CDR3 contains 14 residues. Germline V gives CDR1 PRHDT, CDR2 FYEKMQ (reference sequence). V gave up 4 bases and J gave up 2 bases; unmatched junction bases: 5. The full variable domain, rest sourced from reference TRBV13 and TRBJ2-7, is AAGVIQSPRHLIKEKRETATLKCYPIPRHDTVYWYQQGPGQDPQFLISFYEKMQSDKGSIPDRFSAQQFSDYHSELNMSSLELGDSALYFCASSSSGTAYEQYFGPGTRLTVT.

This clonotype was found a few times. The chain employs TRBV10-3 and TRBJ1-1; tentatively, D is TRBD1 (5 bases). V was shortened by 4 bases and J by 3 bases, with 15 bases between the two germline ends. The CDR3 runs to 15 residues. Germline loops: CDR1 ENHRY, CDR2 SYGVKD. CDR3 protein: CAISGGEAADTEAFF. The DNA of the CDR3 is TGTGCCATCAGTGGGGGGGAGGCGGCGGACACTGAAGCTTTCTTT.

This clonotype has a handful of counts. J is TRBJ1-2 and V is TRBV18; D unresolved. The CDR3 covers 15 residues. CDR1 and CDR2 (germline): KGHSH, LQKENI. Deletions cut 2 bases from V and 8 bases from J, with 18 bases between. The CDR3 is CASSPINQEGYGYTF. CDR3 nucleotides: TGTGCCAGCTCACCAATTAATCAAGAGGGTTACGGCTACACCTTC.